The sequence of this T cell receptor beta chain was determined in a study of blood T cell repertoires in COVID-19. This clone was detected a few times. This table comes from immunoSEQ multiplex PCR, and its TCRdb copy is limited to in-frame clones, with some not included. The sample yields 150,000 to 200,000 clones, 81% seen once. The sequence was obtained from a man in his 60s with active or convalescent COVID-19. Sequencing was performed on peripheral blood.

The CDR3 DNA reads TGTGCCAGCAGCGGCCCAGGGGGCTCTTCCTACGAGCAGTACTTC. Its protein product is CASSGPGGSSYEQYF. The chain employs TRBV7-6 and TRBJ2-7, with 8 positions matching TRBD1. Germline V CDR1 and CDR2: SGHVS, FNYEAQ. The CDR3 runs to 15 residues. J lost 1 base, V lost 5 bases, and 7 bases had no gene match.